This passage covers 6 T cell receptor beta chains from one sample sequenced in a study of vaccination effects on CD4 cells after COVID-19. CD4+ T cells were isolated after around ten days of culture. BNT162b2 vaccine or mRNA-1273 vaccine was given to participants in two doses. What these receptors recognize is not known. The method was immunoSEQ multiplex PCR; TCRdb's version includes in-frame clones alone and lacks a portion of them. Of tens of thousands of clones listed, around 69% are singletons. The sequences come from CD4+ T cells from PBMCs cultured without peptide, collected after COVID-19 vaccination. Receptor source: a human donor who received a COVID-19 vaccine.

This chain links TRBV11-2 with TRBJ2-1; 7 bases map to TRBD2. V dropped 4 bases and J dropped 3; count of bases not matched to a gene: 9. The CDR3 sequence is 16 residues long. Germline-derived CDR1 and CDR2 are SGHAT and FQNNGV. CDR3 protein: CASSSRRGEGYNEQFF. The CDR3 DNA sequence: TGTGCCAGCAGCTCAAGACGGGGGGAGGGCTACAATGAGCAGTTCTTC. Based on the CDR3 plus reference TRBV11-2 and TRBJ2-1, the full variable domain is EAGVAQSPRYKIIEKRQSVAFWCNPISGHATLYWYQQILGQGPKLLIQFQNNGVVDDSQLPKDRFSAERLKGVDSTLKIQPAKLEDSAVYLCASSSRRGEGYNEQFFGPGTRLTVL.

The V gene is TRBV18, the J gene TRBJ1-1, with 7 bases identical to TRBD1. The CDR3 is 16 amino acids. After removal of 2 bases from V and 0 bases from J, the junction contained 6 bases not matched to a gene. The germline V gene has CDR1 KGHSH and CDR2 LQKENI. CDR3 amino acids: CASSPGTARLNTEAFF. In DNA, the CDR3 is TGTGCCAGCTCACCAGGGACAGCTAGGTTGAACACTGAAGCTTTCTTT. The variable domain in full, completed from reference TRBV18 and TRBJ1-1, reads NAGVMQNPRHLVRRRGQEARLRCSPMKGHSHVYWYRQLPEEGLKFMVYLQKENIIDESGMPKERFSAEFPKEGPSILRIQQVVRGDSAAYFCASSPGTARLNTEAFFGQGTRLTVV.

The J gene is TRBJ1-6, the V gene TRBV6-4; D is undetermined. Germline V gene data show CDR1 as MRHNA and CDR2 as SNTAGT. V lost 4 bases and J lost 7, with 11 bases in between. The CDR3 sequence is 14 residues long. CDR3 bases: TGTGCCAGCAGTGCGGTCCCGGGGAATTCACCCCTCCACTTT. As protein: CASSAVPGNSPLHF.

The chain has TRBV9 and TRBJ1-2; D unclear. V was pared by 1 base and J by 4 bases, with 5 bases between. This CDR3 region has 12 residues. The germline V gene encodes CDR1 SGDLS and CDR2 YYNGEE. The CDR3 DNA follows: TGTGCCAGCAGCGTACAGCCCTATGGCTACACCTTC. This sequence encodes CASSVQPYGYTF.

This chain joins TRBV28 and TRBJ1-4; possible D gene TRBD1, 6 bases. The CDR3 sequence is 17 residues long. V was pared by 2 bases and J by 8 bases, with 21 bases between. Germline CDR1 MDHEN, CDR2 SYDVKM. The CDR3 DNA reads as TGTGCCAGCAGTTTAAGGGAGTTTTGGCAGGGGCGAGAAAAACTGTTTTTT. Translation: CASSLREFWQGREKLFF. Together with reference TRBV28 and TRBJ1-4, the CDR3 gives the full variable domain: DVKVTQSSRYLVKRTGEKVFLECVQDMDHENMFWYRQDPGLGLRLIYFSYDVKMKEKGDIPEGYSVSREKKERFSLILESASTNQTSMYLCASSLREFWQGREKLFFGSGTQLSVL.

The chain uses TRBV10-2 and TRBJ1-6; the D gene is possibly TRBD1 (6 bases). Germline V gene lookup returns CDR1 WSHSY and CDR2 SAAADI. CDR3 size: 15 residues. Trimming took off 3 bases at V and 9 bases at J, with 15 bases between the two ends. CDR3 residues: CASSDPGHSSSPLHF. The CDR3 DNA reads TGCGCCAGCAGTGATCCGGGACATTCCAGTTCACCCCTCCACTTT.